Sequencing of this T cell receptor beta chain was carried out in a study of blood T cell repertoires in COVID-19. Turning to the study itself: The United States, Italy and Spain provided the acute and convalescent COVID-19 samples. From T cells, B-cell-depleted T cells, or PBMCs came the material, which was cDNA or gDNA.

Residents of about two dozen US areas, aged roughly 18 to 95 years, made up the participants. Resolution of symptoms, clearance, or two negative PCRs was present in recovered Cohort 3 donors. Sequencing used immunoSEQ multiplex PCR; TCRdb keeps in-frame clones, though not all of them. The sample comprises 300,000 or so clones, roughly 87% of which are singletons, and approximately 5.4% rests with the top ten. The sequencing input was PBMCs or T cells enriched from blood (not recorded which). The receptor's source is a woman aged 30 to 39 who had recovered from COVID-19.

CDR3 DNA: TGTGCCTGGAACAGGGACAATTCACCCCTCCACTTT. The encoded protein is CAWNRDNSPLHF. This chain links TRBV30 with TRBJ1-6; tentative D call: TRBD1 (6 bases). This CDR3 comprises 12 residues. Trimming removed 4 bases at V and 7 bases at J, with 8 bases between. Looked up from germline, CDR1 is GTSNPN and CDR2 is SVGIG (reference sequence).